What follows are 7 T cell receptor beta chains derived from one specimen sequenced in a study of blood T cell repertoires in COVID-19. The table came from immunoSEQ multiplex PCR; TCRdb's copy has only in-frame clones and leaves some out. The table shows some 50,000 clones, with over 80% occurring only once. Specimen: peripheral blood. These receptors originate from a human donor in a cohort sampled during active COVID-19.

J is TRBJ2-7 and V is TRBV10-3, with 8 positions matching TRBD1. Germline V gene data show CDR1 as ENHRY and CDR2 as SYGVKD. The CDR3 extends over 12 amino acids. V trimming: 10 bases; J trimming: 3 bases; junction bases outside the gene matches: 5. The CDR3 DNA reads TGTGCCACCCAGGGGGCAGGCTACGAGCAGTACTTC. This encodes CATQGAGYEQYF.

This clone was detected once. This chain links TRBV12-5 with TRBJ1-4; D is perhaps TRBD1 (6 bases). Germline V gives CDR1 LGHNT, CDR2 FRNRAP. V was cut by 1 base and J by 0 bases, with 6 bases left in between. The CDR3 is 15 amino acids. CDR3 protein: CASGLGDTTNEKLFF. The CDR3 DNA reads TGTGCTAGTGGTTTGGGGGACACAACTAATGAAAAACTGTTTTTT.

The chain employs TRBV7-2 and TRBJ2-2; D gene uncertain. The CDR3 sequence is 15 residues long. Germline loops: CDR1 SGHTA, CDR2 FQGNSA. Trimming removed 1 base at V and 4 bases at J, with 10 bases between. CDR3 DNA: TGTGCCAGCAGCTTAGATGGCAGGCGCACCGGGGAGCTGTTTTTT. This translates into CASSLDGRRTGELFF.

V is TRBV4-1 and J is TRBJ2-4; 13 bases agree with TRBD2. The J segment lost 0 bases and the V segment lost 1 base, leaving 3 bases of the junction unmatched. The CDR3 spans 18 residues. Germline V CDR1 and CDR2: MGHRA, YSYEKL. The CDR3 sequence: CASSQGLAGGLAKNIQYF. DNA for the CDR3: TGCGCCAGCAGCCAAGGACTAGCGGGGGGCTTAGCCAAAAACATTCAGTACTTC.

This chain connects TRBV5-1 to TRBJ1-4; 10 bases align to TRBD1. V dropped 4 bases and J dropped 8; count of bases not matched to a gene: 8. CDR1 SGHRS and CDR2 YFSETQ come from the germline V gene. The CDR3 totals 15 residues. For the CDR3, the DNA is TGCGCCAGCAGCGGACGGGACAGGGGAAACGAAAAACTGTTTTTT. This sequence encodes CASSGRDRGNEKLFF.

The rearrangement uses TRBV19 and TRBJ1-1; TRBD1 agrees at 7 bases. The CDR3 has 14 residues. Germline values: CDR1 LNHDA, CDR2 SQIVND (reference sequence). V lost 3 bases to trimming and J lost 5 bases; unmatched junction nucleotides: 6. The DNA of the CDR3 is TGTGCCAGTAGTATGAGCAGGGGGGAAACTGAAGCTTTCTTT. Residues: CASSMSRGETEAFF.

CDR3 sequence reads: CASSRDRGRSEAFF. In DNA form, the CDR3 reads TGTGCCAGCAGCCGGGACAGGGGGCGATCGGAAGCTTTCTTT. The chain joins TRBV27 to TRBJ1-1, with 12 bases lining up with TRBD1. V trimming: 6 bases; J trimming: 8 bases; junction bases outside the gene matches: 7. The CDR3 runs to 14 residues. Germline values: CDR1 MNHEY, CDR2 SMNVEV (reference sequence).